This T cell receptor (beta chain) was obtained from a study of blood T cell repertoires in COVID-19. Study context: The United States, Italy and Spain provided the acute and convalescent COVID-19 samples. Sources were T cells, B-cell-depleted T cells, or PBMCs; the material itself was cDNA or gDNA.

The CDR3 is 16 residues long. The germline CDR1 and CDR2 sequences are SGHRS and YFSETQ. V lost 4 bases, J lost 2 bases, and 17 bases lay in between. In the authors' workflow: Estimates of nucleated cell counts were drawn from the amplification of reference gene primers. The assay was immunoSEQ multiplex PCR, and TCRdb's table has in-frame clones only and misses some. V, J and clone size are those of that table, while D and trimming were read from the DNA. The sample holds 67,000 or so clones, roughly four fifths seen once. Sequenced material: peripheral blood. This chain connects TRBV5-1 to TRBJ2-3, with D possibly matching TRBD2 (6 bases). The sequence came from a man in his 70s with acute or convalescent COVID-19. The CDR3 spells CASSSPTGLVTDTQYF. The CDR3, as DNA: TGCGCCAGCAGCAGTCCCACGGGACTCGTCACAGATACGCAGTATTTT.